The 15 T cell receptor beta chains reported below all come from one sample, sequenced in a study of cytomegalovirus exposure and HLA in healthy donors. PCR primers comprised 60 Vbeta and 13 Jbeta primers. Repertoires were generated with immunoSEQ multiplex PCR, while TCRdb's copy carries only in-frame clones and drops some. There are approximately 130,000 clones in the sample; 81% occur only once, and over 4.5% lies in the top ten. The sequencing input was PBMCs. All receptors derive from a woman aged 40 to 50 in good health and CMV-seropositive.

V and J are TRBV14 and TRBJ2-7; 7 bases map to TRBD1. V gave up 6 bases and J gave up 1 base; unmatched junction bases: 6. This CDR3 region has 14 residues. Germline values: CDR1 SGHDN, CDR2 FVKESK. The CDR3 here is CASSPDRLSYEQYF. The CDR3 bases are TGTGCCAGCAGTCCGGACAGGCTTTCCTACGAGCAGTACTTC.

V gene TRBV19 combines with J gene TRBJ1-5; 8 bases are a match to TRBD1. V was clipped by 9 bases and J by 0 bases; unmatched bases: 4. This CDR3 is built from 14 residues. Germline CDR1 and CDR2: LNHDA and SQIVND (reference sequence). The CDR3 loop reads CASTGGDSNQPQHF. Written as DNA, the CDR3 is TGTGCCAGCACAGGGGGGGATAGCAATCAGCCCCAGCATTTT.

The V call is TRBV28, the J call TRBJ1-6; no reliable D call. This CDR3 contains 17 residues. Germline values: CDR1 MDHEN, CDR2 SYDVKM. V was pared by 7 bases and J by 0 bases, with 16 bases between. This CDR3 reads CASTSQSGFSYNSPLHF. DNA for the CDR3: TGTGCCAGCACCTCCCAGTCGGGGTTCTCCTATAATTCACCCCTCCACTTT. Using reference TRBV28 and TRBJ1-6 for the parts outside the CDR3, the full variable domain is DVKVTQSSRYLVKRTGEKVFLECVQDMDHENMFWYRQDPGLGLRLIYFSYDVKMKEKGDIPEGYSVSREKKERFSLILESASTNQTSMYLCASTSQSGFSYNSPLHFGNGTRLTVT.

V and J are TRBV11-2 and TRBJ2-1; TRBD2 aligns across 11 bases. The germline gives CDR1 SGHAT, CDR2 FQNNGV. The CDR3 contains 15 residues. V was pared by 4 bases and J by 6 bases, with 5 bases of the junction left unmatched. Here the CDR3 DNA reads TGTGCCAGCAGCTCAATAGCGGGGGGGCCCAATGAGCAGTTCTTC. It yields the protein CASSSIAGGPNEQFF.

This clone showed up just once. The J gene is TRBJ2-7, the V gene TRBV27; 8 bases align to TRBD2. V shed 3 bases, J shed 4 bases, and the junction held 5 bases outside the gene matches. Germline V gives CDR1 MNHEY, CDR2 SMNVEV (reference sequence). The CDR3 is 14 residues long. CDR3 DNA: TGTGCCAGCAGTTTCAGCGGGAGTGGTTACGAGCAGTACTTC. As protein: CASSFSGSGYEQYF.

The chain recombines TRBV7-2 with TRBJ2-1; 7 bases line up with TRBD2. In germline, CDR1 is SGHTA, CDR2 FQGNSA. The CDR3 totals 14 residues. The ends lost 0 bases at V and 10 bases at J; junction bases unmatched: 6. The CDR3 sequence: CASSLAGGPVEQFF. The CDR3 nucleotides read TGTGCCAGCAGCTTAGCGGGAGGGCCGGTGGAGCAGTTCTTC.

V usage is TRBV18 and J usage is TRBJ1-3; 8 bases map to TRBD1. V lost 3 bases and J lost 0; bases outside the gene matches: 4. This CDR3 has 16 residues. Germline CDR1 is KGHSH and CDR2 is LQKENI. This CDR3 reads CASSPLQGASGNTIYF. The CDR3 DNA follows: TGTGCCAGCTCACCCCTGCAGGGGGCCTCTGGAAACACCATATATTTT.

V usage is TRBV6-1 and J usage is TRBJ1-4; a weak D match, TRBD1 (5 bases). Per the germline V gene, CDR1 is MNHNS and CDR2 is SASEGT. V was trimmed by 6 bases and J by 3 bases, leaving 11 bases between them. The CDR3 contains 14 residues. This CDR3 reads CASRGGDSNEKLFF. The CDR3, as DNA: TGTGCCAGCAGGGGGGGGGACTCTAATGAAAAACTGTTTTTT.

This chain connects TRBV7-8 to TRBJ2-1; D possibly corresponds to TRBD2 (7 bases). The germline gives CDR1 SGHVS, CDR2 FQNEAQ. The CDR3 has 18 amino acids. V dropped 3 bases and J dropped 0 bases, with 18 bases sitting between them. The CDR3 is CASSFATRGGYSYNEQFF. CDR3 coding DNA: TGTGCCAGCAGCTTTGCGACTAGGGGGGGCTACTCCTACAATGAGCAGTTCTTC.

V is TRBV4-1 and J is TRBJ1-5; D call uncertain. CDR3 length: 11 residues. Germline lookup yields CDR1 MGHRA and CDR2 YSYEKL. V shed 9 bases and J shed 5 bases, with 8 bases lying between them. Written as DNA, the CDR3 is TGCGCCAGGCCTGGAGATCAGCCCCAGCATTTT. Its protein product is CARPGDQPQHF.

The chain employs TRBV27 and TRBJ2-1; 10 bases fit TRBD1. From germline, CDR1 is MNHEY and CDR2 SMNVEV (reference sequence). The trim removed 3 bases at V and 9 bases at J, leaving 8 bases unmatched. The CDR3 covers 15 residues. The CDR3 region is CASSLVRDRGTEQFF. In DNA form, the CDR3 reads TGTGCCAGCAGTTTGGTCCGGGACAGGGGCACTGAGCAGTTCTTC.

The CDR3 spells CASSLSRAGQETQYF. Here the CDR3 DNA reads TGTGCCAGCAGTTTATCCCGGGCGGGACAAGAGACCCAGTACTTC. The V and J genes are TRBV27 and TRBJ2-5; tentatively, D is TRBD2 (6 bases). V gave up 0 bases and J gave up 2 bases, with 10 bases separating them. CDR1 is MNHEY and CDR2 is SMNVEV in the germline V gene (reference sequence). The length of the CDR3 is 15 residues.

The V gene is TRBV30, the J gene TRBJ1-6; no firm D call. V lost 3 bases to trimming and J lost 5 bases, with 8 bases between them. The CDR3 is made up of 13 amino acids. Germline V gene lookup returns CDR1 GTSNPN and CDR2 SVGIG (reference sequence). The CDR3, as DNA: TGTGCCTGGAGCTCGGCGGATAATTCACCCCTCCACTTT. As protein: CAWSSADNSPLHF.

In regard to this clone: One end of the junction varies from germline; a read error may be responsible. The V and J genes are TRBV7-9 and TRBJ2-4; a weak D match, TRBD1 (5 bases). CDR1 and CDR2 (germline): SEHNR, FQNEAQ (reference sequence). The CDR3 has 16 residues. The CDR3 is CSSSLKRGRAKNIQYF. CDR3 DNA sequence: TGTTCCAGCAGCTTGAAAAGGGGTAGAGCCAAAAACATTCAGTACTTC.

V is TRBV19 and J is TRBJ2-2, with 10 bases matching TRBD2. After removal of 8 bases from V and 4 bases from J, the junction contained 4 bases not matched to a gene. The germline V gene encodes CDR1 LNHDA and CDR2 SQIVND (reference sequence). The CDR3 contains 14 residues. CDR3 protein: CASRTSGFTGELFF. CDR3 in DNA: TGTGCCAGTCGGACTAGCGGCTTCACCGGGGAGCTGTTTTTT.